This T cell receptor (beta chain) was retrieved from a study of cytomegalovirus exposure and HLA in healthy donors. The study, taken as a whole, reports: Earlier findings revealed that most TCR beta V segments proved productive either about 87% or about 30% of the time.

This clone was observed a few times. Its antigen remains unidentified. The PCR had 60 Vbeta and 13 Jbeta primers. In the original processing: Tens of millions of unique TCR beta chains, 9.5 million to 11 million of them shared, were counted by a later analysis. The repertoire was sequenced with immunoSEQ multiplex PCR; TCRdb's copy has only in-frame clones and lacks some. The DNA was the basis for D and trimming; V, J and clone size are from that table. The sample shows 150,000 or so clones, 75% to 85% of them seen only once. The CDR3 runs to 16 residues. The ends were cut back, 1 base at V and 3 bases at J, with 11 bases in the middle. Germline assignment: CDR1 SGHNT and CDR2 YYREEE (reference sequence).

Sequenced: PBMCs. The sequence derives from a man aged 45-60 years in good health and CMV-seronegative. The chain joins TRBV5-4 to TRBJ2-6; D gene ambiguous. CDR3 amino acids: CASSLQLLIGANVLTF. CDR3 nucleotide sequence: TGTGCCAGCAGCTTGCAACTCCTTATTGGGGCCAACGTCCTGACTTTC.